This TCR beta chain was sequenced during a study of T cells after yellow fever vaccination. Whole-study results and caveats: A weaker secondary response peaked on day 5, the primary on day 15.

A universal primer site and UMIs were added as TCR cDNA was made by 5'RACE template switching. TCRdb fed the 5' RACE reads into MiXCR, producing one record per CDR3 protein. Among hundreds of thousands of distinct CDR3 sequences listed, 15% to 20% were seen once. CDR1 SQVTM and CDR2 ANQGSEA come from the germline V gene. Trimming shortened V by 1 base and J by 2 bases, and 7 bases separated the two germline ends. The CDR3 has 13 amino acids. This clonotype was detected only a few times. Its antigen remains unidentified. The input for sequencing was PBMCs, taken 15 days after the yellow fever booster vaccination. This sequence originates from a young man who received the YFV17D yellow fever vaccine. V and J are TRBV29-1 and TRBJ2-3; D uncertain. The CDR3 sequence: CSVEATTTDTQYF. The CDR3, as DNA: TGCAGCGTTGAAGCAACAACCACAGATACGCAGTATTTT.